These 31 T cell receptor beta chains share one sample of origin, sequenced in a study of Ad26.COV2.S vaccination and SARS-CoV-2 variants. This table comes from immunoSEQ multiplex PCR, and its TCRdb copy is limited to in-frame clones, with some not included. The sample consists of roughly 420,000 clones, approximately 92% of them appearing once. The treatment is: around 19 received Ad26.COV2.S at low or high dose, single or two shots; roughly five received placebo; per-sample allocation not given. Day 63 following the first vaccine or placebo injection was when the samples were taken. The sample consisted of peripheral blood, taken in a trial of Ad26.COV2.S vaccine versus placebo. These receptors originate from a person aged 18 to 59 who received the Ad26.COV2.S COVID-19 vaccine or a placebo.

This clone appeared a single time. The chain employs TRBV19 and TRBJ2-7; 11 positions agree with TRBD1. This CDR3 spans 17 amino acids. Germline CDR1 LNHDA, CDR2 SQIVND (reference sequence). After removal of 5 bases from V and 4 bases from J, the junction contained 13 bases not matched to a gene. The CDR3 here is CASSPGTGGMVLYEQYF. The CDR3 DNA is TGTGCCAGTAGTCCAGGGACAGGGGGGATGGTTTTGTACGAGCAGTACTTC.

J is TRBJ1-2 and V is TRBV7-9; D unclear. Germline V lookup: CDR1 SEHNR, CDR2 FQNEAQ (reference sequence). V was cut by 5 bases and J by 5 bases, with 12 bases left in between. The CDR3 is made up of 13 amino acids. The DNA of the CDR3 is TGTGCCAGCAGCCCCGCGGCGGGATATGGCTACACCTTC. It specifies CASSPAAGYGYTF. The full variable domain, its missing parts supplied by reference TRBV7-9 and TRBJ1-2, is DTGVSQNPRHKITKRGQNVTFRCDPISEHNRLYWYRQTLGQGPEFLTYFQNEAQLEKSRLLSDRFSAERPKGSFSTLEIQRTEQGDSAMYLCASSPAAGYGYTFGSGTRLTVV.

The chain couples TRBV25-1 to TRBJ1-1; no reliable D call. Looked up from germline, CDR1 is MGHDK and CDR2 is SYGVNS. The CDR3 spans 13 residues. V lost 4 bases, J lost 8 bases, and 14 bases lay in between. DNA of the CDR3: TGTGCCAGCAGTGCCCGGGCCAATAGCGAAGCTTTCTTT. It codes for CASSARANSEAFF.

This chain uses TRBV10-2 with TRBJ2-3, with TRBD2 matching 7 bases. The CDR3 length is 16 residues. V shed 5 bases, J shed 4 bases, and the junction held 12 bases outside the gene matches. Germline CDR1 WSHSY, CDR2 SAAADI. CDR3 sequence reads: CASSFSSGGGPDTQYF. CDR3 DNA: TGCGCCAGCAGTTTCTCGTCTGGGGGAGGGCCAGATACGCAGTATTTT.

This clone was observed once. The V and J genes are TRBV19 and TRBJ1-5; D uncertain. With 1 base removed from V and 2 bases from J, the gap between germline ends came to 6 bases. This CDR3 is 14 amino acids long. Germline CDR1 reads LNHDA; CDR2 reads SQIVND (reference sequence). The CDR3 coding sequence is TGTGCCAGTAGTATAGGGCAGGGCAATCAGCCCCAGCATTTT. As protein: CASSIGQGNQPQHF.

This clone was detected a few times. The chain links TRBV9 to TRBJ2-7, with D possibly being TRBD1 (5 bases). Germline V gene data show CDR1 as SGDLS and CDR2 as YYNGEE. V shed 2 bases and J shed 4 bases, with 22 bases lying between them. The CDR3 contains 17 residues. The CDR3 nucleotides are TGTGCCAGCAGCGTTATAGACTCCTATTCAGGGCGTTACGAGCAGTACTTC. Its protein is CASSVIDSYSGRYEQYF.

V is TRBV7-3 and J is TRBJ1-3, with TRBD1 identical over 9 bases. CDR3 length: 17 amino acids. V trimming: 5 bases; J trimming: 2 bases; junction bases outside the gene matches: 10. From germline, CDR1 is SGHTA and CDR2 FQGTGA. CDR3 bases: TGTGCCAGCAGCCCGGGACAGGGAACTCGGCCTGGAAACACCATATATTTT. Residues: CASSPGQGTRPGNTIYF.

CDR3 sequence (DNA): TGTGCCAGTAGTATAATGGGGTTGGGTCTCCCCGGGGAGCTGTTTTTT. Translated, it gives CASSIMGLGLPGELFF. V gene TRBV19 combines with J gene TRBJ2-2, with D unresolved. Germline V gene sequence: CDR1 LNHDA, CDR2 SQIVND (reference sequence). The CDR3 is 16 amino acids. Trimming removed 2 bases at V and 6 bases at J, with 16 bases between.

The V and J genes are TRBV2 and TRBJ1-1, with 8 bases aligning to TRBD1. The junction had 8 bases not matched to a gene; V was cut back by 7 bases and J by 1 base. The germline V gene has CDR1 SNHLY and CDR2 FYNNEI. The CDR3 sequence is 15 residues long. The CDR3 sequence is CASTQQGGENTEAFF. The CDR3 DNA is TGTGCCAGCACCCAACAGGGGGGGGAGAACACTGAAGCTTTCTTT.

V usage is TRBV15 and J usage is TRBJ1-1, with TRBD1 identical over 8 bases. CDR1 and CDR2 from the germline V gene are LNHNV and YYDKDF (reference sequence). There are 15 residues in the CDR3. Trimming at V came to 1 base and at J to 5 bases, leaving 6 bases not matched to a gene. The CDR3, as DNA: TGTGCCACCAGCAGAGCCGGACAGGGAAGGACTGAAGCTTTCTTT. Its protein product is CATSRAGQGRTEAFF. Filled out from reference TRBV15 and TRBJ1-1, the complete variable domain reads DAMVIQNPRYQVTQFGKPVTLSCSQTLNHNVMYWYQQKSSQAPKLLFHYYDKDFNNEADTPDNFQSRRPNTSFCFLDIRSPGLGDTAMYLCATSRAGQGRTEAFFGQGTRLTVV.

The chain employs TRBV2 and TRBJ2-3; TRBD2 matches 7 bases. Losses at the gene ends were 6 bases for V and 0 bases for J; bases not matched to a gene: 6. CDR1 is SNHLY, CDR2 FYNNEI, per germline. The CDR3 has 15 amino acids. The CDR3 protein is CASSLAEPSTDTQYF. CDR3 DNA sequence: TGTGCCAGCAGCCTAGCGGAACCTAGCACAGATACGCAGTATTTT.

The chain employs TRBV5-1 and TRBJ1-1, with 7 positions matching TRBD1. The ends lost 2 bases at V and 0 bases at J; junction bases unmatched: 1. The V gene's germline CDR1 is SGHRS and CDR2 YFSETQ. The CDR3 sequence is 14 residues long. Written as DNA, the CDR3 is TGCGCCAGCAGCTTCGGGACAGTGAACACTGAAGCTTTCTTT. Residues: CASSFGTVNTEAFF.

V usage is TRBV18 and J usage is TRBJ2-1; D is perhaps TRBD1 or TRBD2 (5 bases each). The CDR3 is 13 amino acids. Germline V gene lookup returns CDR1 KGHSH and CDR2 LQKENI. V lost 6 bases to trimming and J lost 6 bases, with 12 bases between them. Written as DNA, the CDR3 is TGTGCCAGCTCCGGGACGGCGGTCAATGAGCAGTTCTTC. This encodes CASSGTAVNEQFF.

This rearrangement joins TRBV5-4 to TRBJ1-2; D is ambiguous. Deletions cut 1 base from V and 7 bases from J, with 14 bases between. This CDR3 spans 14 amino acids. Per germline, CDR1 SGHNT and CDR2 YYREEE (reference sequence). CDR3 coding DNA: TGTGCCAGCAGCTTGTGGGTAAGGCCGGGTGGCTACACCTTC. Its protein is CASSLWVRPGGYTF.

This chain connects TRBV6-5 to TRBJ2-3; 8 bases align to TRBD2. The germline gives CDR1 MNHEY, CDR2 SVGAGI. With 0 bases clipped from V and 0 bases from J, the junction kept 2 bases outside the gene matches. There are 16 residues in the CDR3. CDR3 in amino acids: CASSYSLAESTDTQYF. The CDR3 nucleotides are TGTGCCAGCAGTTACTCACTAGCGGAGAGCACAGATACGCAGTATTTT.

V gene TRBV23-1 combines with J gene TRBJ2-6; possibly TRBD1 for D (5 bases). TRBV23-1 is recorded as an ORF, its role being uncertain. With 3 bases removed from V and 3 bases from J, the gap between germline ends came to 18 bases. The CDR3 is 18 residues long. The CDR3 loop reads CASSQMTWGPLGANVLTF. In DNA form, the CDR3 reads TGCGCCAGCAGTCAGATGACGTGGGGCCCGCTTGGGGCCAACGTCCTGACTTTC.

The CDR3 DNA reads TGCGCCAGCAGCCAAGACTCGGGGCAGACCCAGTACTTC. It codes for CASSQDSGQTQYF. V and J are TRBV4-3 and TRBJ2-5; either TRBD1 or TRBD2 may fit D (5 bases each). This CDR3 region has 13 residues. Trimming shortened V by 0 bases and J by 6 bases, and 8 bases separated the two germline ends. CDR1 and CDR2 (germline): LGHNA, YSLEER.

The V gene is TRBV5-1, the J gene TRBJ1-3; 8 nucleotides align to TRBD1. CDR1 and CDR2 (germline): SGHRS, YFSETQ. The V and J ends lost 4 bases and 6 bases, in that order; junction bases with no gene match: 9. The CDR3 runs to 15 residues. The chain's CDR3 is CASSQGQGDPNTIYF. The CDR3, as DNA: TGCGCCAGCAGCCAAGGACAGGGTGATCCAAACACCATATATTTT.

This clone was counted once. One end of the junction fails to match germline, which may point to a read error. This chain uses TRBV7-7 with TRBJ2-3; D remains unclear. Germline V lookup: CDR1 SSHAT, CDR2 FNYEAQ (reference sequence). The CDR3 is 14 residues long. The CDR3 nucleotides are TGTGCTAGCAGCTTAGGATCGACCACGGATACGCAGTATTTT. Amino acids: CASSLGSTTDTQYF.

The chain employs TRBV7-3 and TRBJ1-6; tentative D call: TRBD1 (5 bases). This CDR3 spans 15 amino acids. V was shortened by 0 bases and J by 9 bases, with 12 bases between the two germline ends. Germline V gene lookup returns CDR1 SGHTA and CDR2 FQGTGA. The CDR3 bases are TGTGCCAGCAGCTTAACGGCCCAGGGCAGTTCACCCCTCCACTTT. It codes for CASSLTAQGSSPLHF.

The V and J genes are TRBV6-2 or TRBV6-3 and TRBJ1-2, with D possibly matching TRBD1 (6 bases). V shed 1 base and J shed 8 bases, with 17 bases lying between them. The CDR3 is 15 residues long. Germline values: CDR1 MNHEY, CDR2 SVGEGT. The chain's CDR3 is CASSYLWQGRWGYTF. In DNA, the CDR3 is TGTGCCAGCAGTTACTTGTGGCAGGGGAGATGGGGCTACACCTTC.

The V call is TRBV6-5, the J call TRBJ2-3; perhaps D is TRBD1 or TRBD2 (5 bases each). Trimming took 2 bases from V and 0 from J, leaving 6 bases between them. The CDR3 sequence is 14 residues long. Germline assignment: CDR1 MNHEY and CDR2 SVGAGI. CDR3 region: CASSYGDSTDTQYF. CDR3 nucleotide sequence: TGTGCCAGCAGTTACGGGGACAGCACAGATACGCAGTATTTT.

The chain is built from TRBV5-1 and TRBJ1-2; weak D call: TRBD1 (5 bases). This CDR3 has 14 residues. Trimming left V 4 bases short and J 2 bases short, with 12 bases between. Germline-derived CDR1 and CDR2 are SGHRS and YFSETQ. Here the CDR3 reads CASSLNQGNYGYTF. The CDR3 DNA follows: TGCGCCAGCAGCCTCAATCAGGGAAACTATGGCTACACCTTC.

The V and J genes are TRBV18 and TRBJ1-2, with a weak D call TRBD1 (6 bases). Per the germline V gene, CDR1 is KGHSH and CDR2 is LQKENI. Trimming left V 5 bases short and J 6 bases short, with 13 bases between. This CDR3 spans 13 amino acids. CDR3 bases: TGTGCCAGCTCATATACAGGGAGGGATGGCTACACCTTC. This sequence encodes CASSYTGRDGYTF.

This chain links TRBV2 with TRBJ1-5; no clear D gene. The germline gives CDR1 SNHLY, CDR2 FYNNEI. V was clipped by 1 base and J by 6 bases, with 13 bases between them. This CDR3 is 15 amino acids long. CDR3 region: CASSEGTVRVQPQHF. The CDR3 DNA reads TGTGCCAGCAGTGAAGGTACAGTTAGGGTTCAGCCCCAGCATTTT.

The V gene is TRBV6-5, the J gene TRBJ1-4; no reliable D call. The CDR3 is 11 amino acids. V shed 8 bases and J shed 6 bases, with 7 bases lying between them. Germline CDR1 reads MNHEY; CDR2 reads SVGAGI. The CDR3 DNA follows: TGTGCCAGCGGGAGTCATGAAAAACTGTTTTTT. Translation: CASGSHEKLFF.

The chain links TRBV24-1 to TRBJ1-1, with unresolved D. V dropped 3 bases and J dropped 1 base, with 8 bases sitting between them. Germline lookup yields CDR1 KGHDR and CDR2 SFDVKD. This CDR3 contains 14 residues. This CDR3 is CATSDPTRNTEAFF. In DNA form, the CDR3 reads TGTGCCACCAGTGATCCTACCCGGAACACTGAAGCTTTCTTT.

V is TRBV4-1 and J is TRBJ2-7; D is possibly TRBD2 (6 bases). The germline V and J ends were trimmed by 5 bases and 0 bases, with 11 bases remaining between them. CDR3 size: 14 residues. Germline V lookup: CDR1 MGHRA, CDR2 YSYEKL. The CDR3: CASSGLTSSYEQYF. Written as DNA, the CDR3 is TGCGCCAGCAGCGGACTAACAAGCTCCTACGAGCAGTACTTC.

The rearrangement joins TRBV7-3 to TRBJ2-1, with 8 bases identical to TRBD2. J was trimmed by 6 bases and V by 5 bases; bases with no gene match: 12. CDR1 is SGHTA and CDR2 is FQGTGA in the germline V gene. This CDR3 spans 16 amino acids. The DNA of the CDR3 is TGTGCCAGCAGCCCATCGGGGGGGACTGCCCTCAATGAGCAGTTCTTC. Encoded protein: CASSPSGGTALNEQFF.

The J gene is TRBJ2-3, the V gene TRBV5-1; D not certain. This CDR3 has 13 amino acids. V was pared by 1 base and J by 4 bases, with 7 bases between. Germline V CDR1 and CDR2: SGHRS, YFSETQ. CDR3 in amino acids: CASSLKSADTQYF. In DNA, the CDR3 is TGCGCCAGCAGCTTGAAGTCGGCAGATACGCAGTATTTT.

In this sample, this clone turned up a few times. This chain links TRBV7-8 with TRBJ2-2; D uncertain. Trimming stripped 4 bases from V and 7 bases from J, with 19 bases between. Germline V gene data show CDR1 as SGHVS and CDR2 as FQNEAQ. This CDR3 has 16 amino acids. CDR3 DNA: TGTGCCAGCAGCTCGCACGCGGAAGGAGTCGGCGGGGAGCTGTTTTTT. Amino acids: CASSSHAEGVGGELFF.